Listed below are T cell receptor beta chains from one sample, sequenced in a study of early stage breast cancer tumors. Sequenced by immunoSEQ multiplex PCR; TCRdb stores in-frame clones only, minus some. The sample carries roughly 40,000 clones, about three quarters recorded once. Sequenced material: blood. Every receptor here comes from a person aged 45 to 59 with breast cancer. CDR3s include the opening cysteine and the closing phenylalanine or tryptophan. Fields, in order: clone size, D gene, J gene, V gene, CDR3 DNA, CDR3 protein. D genes are given only for firm matches. The size field is filled for only some rows; it gives once, few, many or a size class.

>.|TRBD1|TRBJ1-6|TRBV6-6
TGTGCCAGCAGCCTGACCGGGACAGTTAATTCACCCCTCCACTTT
CASSLTGTVNSPLHF
>.|TRBD1|TRBJ1-3|TRBV10-1
TGCGCCAGCAGTGAGTCCCGACAGGGTGGGGCTGGAAACACCATATATTTT
CASSESRQGGAGNTIYF
>.|TRBD2|TRBJ2-3|TRBV10-3
TGTGCCATCAGTGACCCCCAGGGACTAGCGGCGAGCACAGATACGCAGTATTTT
CAISDPQGLAASTDTQYF
>.|TRBD1|TRBJ1-5|TRBV28
TGTGCCAGCAGTTTACTATCCTACCGAGGGACAGGTTTTTTCAATCAGCCCCAGCATTTT
CASSLLSYRGTGFFNQPQHF
>.|.|TRBJ1-1|TRBV6-1
TGTGCCTCCCAGATCGGCCCCGGCAGCGCTGAAGCTTTCTTT
CASQIGPGSAEAFF
>.|.|TRBJ1-2|TRBV11-3
TGTGCCAGCAGCTCTGACAGACACTATGGCTACACCTTC
CASSSDRHYGYTF
>.|TRBD2|TRBJ2-3|TRBV4-1
TGCGCCAGCCGTAACTTAGCGGGACTCACAGATACGCAGTATTTT
CASRNLAGLTDTQYF
>.|.|TRBJ2-6|TRBV2
TGTGCCAGCAGTGAGGGCCGCTCTGGGGCCAACGTCCTGACTTTC
CASSEGRSGANVLTF
>.|TRBD1|TRBJ1-3|TRBV5-4
TGTGCCAGCAGCACGGGACAGACCTCCTCTGGAAACACCATATATTTT
CASSTGQTSSGNTIYF
>few|TRBD1|TRBJ1-3|TRBV28
TGTGCCAGCAGTCCAGACAGGGGCACCTCTGGAAACACCATATATTTT
CASSPDRGTSGNTIYF
>.|TRBD1|TRBJ1-5|TRBV5-1
TGCGCCAGCAGTGTACAGGGGTCGTCGAATCAGCCCCAGCATTTT
CASSVQGSSNQPQHF
>.|TRBD1|TRBJ2-7|TRBV14
TGTGCCAGCAGCCAAGACAGAAGGGGGACAGGGGGACACGAGCAGTACTTC
CASSQDRRGTGGHEQYF
>few|.|TRBJ1-1|TRBV9
TGTGCCAGCAGCGGAGGGAGGCCTGAAGCTTTCTTT
CASSGGRPEAFF
>.|TRBD1|TRBJ1-4|TRBV19
TGTGCCAGTAGTATAGGACCAGGGACAGTTAATGAAAAACTGTTTTTT
CASSIGPGTVNEKLFF
>.|.|TRBJ2-7|TRBV19
TGTGCCAGTAGTATAGGGTCCAGGGTTGAGTACGAGCAGTACTTC
CASSIGSRVEYEQYF
>.|TRBD1|TRBJ2-7|TRBV5-6
TGTGCCAGCAGCCCAACGAGGGACAGGGTCTTTTTTTACGAGCAGTACTTC
CASSPTRDRVFFYEQYF
>.|.|TRBJ1-5|TRBV11-3
TGTGCCAGCAGCTTAGGGGGAGGTAATCAGCCCCAGCATTTT
CASSLGGGNQPQHF
>.|.|TRBJ1-5|TRBV10-3
TGTGCCAGCGCAGGGGTAGAAAATCAGCCCCAGCATTTT
CASAGVENQPQHF
>few|.|TRBJ1-2|TRBV7-9
TGTGCCAGCAGCCTGGACCAGGGTTATGGCTACACCTTC
CASSLDQGYGYTF
>once|TRBD2|TRBJ2-5|TRBV28
TGTGCCAGCGAATCGGGGGGGCGGTTAGAGACCCAGTACTTC
CASESGGRLETQYF
>.|.|TRBJ2-2|TRBV5-1
TGCGCCAGCAGCTCCCGAGACAGTCCGAACACCGGGGAGCTGTTTTTT
CASSSRDSPNTGELFF
>few|.|TRBJ1-1|TRBV2
TGTGCCAGCAGTGTCGGGAGGACGAACACTGAAGCTTTCTTT
CASSVGRTNTEAFF
>.|TRBD2|TRBJ2-1|TRBV19
TGTGCCAGTAGTAACGAACGGGGGACTAGCGTCCCGAGTGAGCAGTTCTTC
CASSNERGTSVPSEQFF
>.|TRBD2|TRBJ2-1|TRBV28
TGTGCCAGCAGTCCACCAGGACTAGCGGGAGTAGTGGACAATGAGCAGTTCTTC
CASSPPGLAGVVDNEQFF
>.|TRBD2|TRBJ2-3|TRBV5-1
TGCGCCAGCAGCGTAGGGACTACTAGCACAGATACGCAGTATTTT
CASSVGTTSTDTQYF
>few|.|TRBJ2-6|TRBV5-1
TGCGCCAGCAGTTTGGGGCGTGGCAGGGCGGTCCCTGGGGCCAACGTCCTGACTTTC
CASSLGRGRAVPGANVLTF
>.|TRBD1|TRBJ1-2|TRBV6-1
TGTGCCAGCGCGGACAGGGGGACGGATGGCTACACCTTC
CASADRGTDGYTF
>.|TRBD2|TRBJ2-7|TRBV11-2
TGTGCCAGCAGCTTACGGGAGGGCTACGAGCAGTACTTC
CASSLREGYEQYF